This T cell receptor (beta chain) was documented in a study of shared clonotypes between healthy human individuals. Some clones are missing from TCRdb's copy, which holds only in-frame ones; the method was immunoSEQ multiplex PCR. The repertoire holds about a million clones, approximately 76% seen once, with approximately 1.5% in the top ten. Sequenced input: memory CD4+ T cells sorted from blood. Sample subset: CD45RA-negative fraction. This receptor was taken from a man between 18 and 35 years old in good health.

CDR3 nucleotides: TGCGCCAGCAGCGGAGGGGGGACAAGTGCTTCCTACGAGCAGTACTTC. This encodes CASSGGGTSASYEQYF. The J gene is TRBJ2-7, the V gene TRBV5-1; perhaps D is TRBD1 or TRBD2 (6 bases each). The CDR3 is 16 amino acids. V shed 4 bases and J shed 1 base, with 18 bases lying between them. CDR1 is SGHRS, CDR2 YFSETQ, per germline.